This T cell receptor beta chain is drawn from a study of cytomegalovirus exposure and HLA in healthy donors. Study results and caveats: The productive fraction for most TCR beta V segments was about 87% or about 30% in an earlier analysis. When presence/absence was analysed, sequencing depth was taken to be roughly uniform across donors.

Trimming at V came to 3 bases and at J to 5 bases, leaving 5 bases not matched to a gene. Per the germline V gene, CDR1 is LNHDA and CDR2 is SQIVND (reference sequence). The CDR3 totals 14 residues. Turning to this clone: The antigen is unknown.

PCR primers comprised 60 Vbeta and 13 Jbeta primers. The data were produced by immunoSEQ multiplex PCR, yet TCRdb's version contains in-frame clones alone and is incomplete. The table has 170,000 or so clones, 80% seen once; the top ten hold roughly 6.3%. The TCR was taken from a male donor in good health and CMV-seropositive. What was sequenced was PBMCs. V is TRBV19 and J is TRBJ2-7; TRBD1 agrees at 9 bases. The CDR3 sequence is CASSIWTGVNEQYF. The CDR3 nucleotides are TGTGCCAGTAGTATCTGGACAGGGGTCAACGAGCAGTACTTC.